A selection of T cell receptor beta chains follows, all from one sample in a study of blood T cells in healthy people across ages. TCRdb redid the calling of the 5' RACE reads with MiXCR, one entry per CDR3 protein. The sample has 1.5 million or so distinct CDR3 sequences, under 55% seen once; the top ten hold around 4%. The sequencing input was blood. These receptors were collected from a woman under 30 in good health. The CDR3 runs from the conserved cysteine through the conserved F or W. A D gene is named only where the DNA matches it firmly. Clone size is stated in some rows and not others, as once, few, many or a class when expanded.

j_gene,d_gene,abundance,v_gene,CDR3nt,CDR3aa
TRBJ2-5,TRBD2,-,TRBV12-3/TRBV12-4,TGTGCCAGCAGTTTAGCGACTAGCGGACAAGAGACCCAGTACTTC,CASSLATSGQETQYF
TRBJ1-2,-,many,TRBV12-3/TRBV12-4,TGTGCCAGCAGTTTAGACCATGGCTACACCTTC,CASSLDHGYTF
TRBJ2-7,-,-,TRBV3-1,TGTGCCAGCAGCCAAGATTTACAAAACTACGAGCAGTACTTC,CASSQDLQNYEQYF
TRBJ1-6,-,-,TRBV7-6,TGTGCCAGCAGCTTCCTAGTCGATTCACCCCTCCACTTT,CASSFLVDSPLHF
TRBJ2-5,-,few,TRBV20-1,TGCAGTGCGGGAGACAAACAGTTACATACCCAAGAGACCCAGTACTTC,CSAGDKQLHTQETQYF
TRBJ2-7,-,-,TRBV7-2,TGTGCCAGCAGCGGCTTCCATGAGCAGTACTTC,CASSGFHEQYF
TRBJ2-5,TRBD2,few,TRBV4-1,TGCGCCAGCAGGCCCACTAGCGGCCAAGAGACCCAGTACTTC,CASRPTSGQETQYF
TRBJ2-1,TRBD2,few,TRBV11-2,TGTGCCAGCAGCAGACTAGCGGGGGGCATCAATGAGCAGTTCTTC,CASSRLAGGINEQFF
TRBJ2-3,TRBD1,-,TRBV28,TGTGCCAGCAGTTCCACGGACAGGCTCATCCAAGATACGCAGTATTTT,CASSSTDRLIQDTQYF
TRBJ2-3,TRBD2,-,TRBV6-1,TGTGCCAGCAACCCAAGACTAGCGGGAGGCCAGGAAACCACAGATACGCAGTATTTT,CASNPRLAGGQETTDTQYF
TRBJ2-2,TRBD2,-,TRBV6-9,TGTGCCAGCAGTTATTCCCGGCCCCAAACTAGCGGGCTAAACACCGGGGAGCTGTTTTTT,CASSYSRPQTSGLNTGELFF
TRBJ1-1,-,-,TRBV11-2,TGTGCCAGCAGATACCATTTGAACACTGAAGCTTTCTTT,CASRYHLNTEAFF
TRBJ2-1,-,few,TRBV27,TGTGCCAGCACTCAGAGCCCGGGAACCCGGAATGAGCAGTTCTTC,CASTQSPGTRNEQFF